Listed here is a single T cell receptor beta chain. The data are from a study of blood T cell repertoires in COVID-19. Study-level background: Acute-phase and convalescent COVID-19 samples originated in the United States, Italy and Spain. Sources were T cells, B-cell-depleted T cells, or PBMCs; the material itself was cDNA or gDNA.

Original data processing: Reference gene primer amplification gave estimated nucleated cell counts. Sequencing was performed with immunoSEQ multiplex PCR; in TCRdb, only in-frame clones are kept and a portion is missing. V, J and clone size were drawn from that table, and D and trimming were deduced from the DNA. The sample consists of roughly 120,000 clones, 70% to 90% of them appearing once. CDR3 size: 18 residues. The germline V gene has CDR1 MDHEN and CDR2 SYDVKM. V gave up 7 bases and J gave up 0 bases, with 21 bases separating them. The chain combines TRBV28 with TRBJ1-4; possibly TRBD1 for D (6 bases). This TCR was recovered from a man aged 35 to 55 with acute or convalescent COVID-19. The sequenced material came from peripheral blood. As DNA, the CDR3 is TGTGCCAGCATCCAAAGGGGTTGGGACAAATCAACTAATGAAAAACTGTTTTTT. Its protein product is CASIQRGWDKSTNEKLFF.